The TCR beta chain described here comes from a study of beta chain features in type 1 diabetes. Concerning this clone itself: Its antigen is currently unknown.

Investigators reverse transcribed all isolated RNA, so they sequenced expressed TCRB transcripts. Here immunoSEQ multiplex PCR was the method, and the copy in TCRdb shows in-frame clones only, minus some. The data hold 850,000 to 900,000 clones, with roughly a sixth observed a single time. Whole-study findings and limits: Within each of all four CD4+ subsets, Type 1 diabetes patients had TCRB CDR3s that were moderately but significantly shorter. For patients, the naive, central memory and Treg TCRB repertoires appeared more alike than for healthy donors. Short templates might get an advantage during PCR, and this would be equal in patients and controls.

The germline V and J ends were trimmed by 4 bases and 9 bases, with 20 bases remaining between them. CDR3 length: 15 amino acids. Germline loops: CDR1 SGHRS, CDR2 YFSETQ. This TCR came from a young woman in good health. V and J are TRBV5-1 and TRBJ2-1, with D possibly TRBD2 on 5 matching bases. Material for sequencing was naive CD4+ T cells from blood. CDR3 DNA sequence: TGCGCCAGCAGCGGCAGAGATGCTGGTGGGAGTGAGCAGTTCTTC. This translates into CASSGRDAGGSEQFF. Using reference TRBV5-1 and TRBJ2-1 for the parts outside the CDR3, the full variable domain is KAGVTQTPRYLIKTRGQQVTLSCSPISGHRSVSWYQQTPGQGLQFLFEYFSETQRNKGNFPGRFSGRQFSNSRSEMNVSTLELGDSALYLCASSGRDAGGSEQFFGPGTRLTVL.